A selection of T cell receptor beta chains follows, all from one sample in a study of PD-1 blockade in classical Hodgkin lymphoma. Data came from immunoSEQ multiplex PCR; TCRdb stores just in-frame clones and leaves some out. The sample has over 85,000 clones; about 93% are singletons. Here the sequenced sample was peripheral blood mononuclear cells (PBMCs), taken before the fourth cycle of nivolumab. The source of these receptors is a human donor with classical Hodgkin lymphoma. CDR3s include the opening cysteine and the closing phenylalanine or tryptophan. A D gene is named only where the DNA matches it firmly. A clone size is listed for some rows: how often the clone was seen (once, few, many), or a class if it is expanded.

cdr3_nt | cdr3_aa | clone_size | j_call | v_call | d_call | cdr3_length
TGTGCCAGCAGTATACATCGACTAGCGGGTGGCTACAATGAGCAGTTCTTC | CASSIHRLAGGYNEQFF | . | TRBJ2-1 | TRBV28 | TRBD2 | 17
TGTGCCGGCACCGAGTTCGGCGAACAGCCCCAGCATTTT | CAGTEFGEQPQHF | . | TRBJ1-5 | TRBV2 | . | 13
TGTGCCAGCAGCTTACGCCAAAACACCGGGGAGCTGTTTTTT | CASSLRQNTGELFF | . | TRBJ2-2 | TRBV7-2 | . | 14
TGTGCTAGCAGCCGCGGGACTAGCGACACAGATACGCAGTATTTT | CASSRGTSDTDTQYF | . | TRBJ2-3 | TRBV7-7 | TRBD2 | 15
TGTGCCAGCTCACCGACCCCAGGGGAGCACGAGCAGTACTTC | CASSPTPGEHEQYF | . | TRBJ2-7 | TRBV11-2 | . | 14
TGTGCCAGCAGTTTGAACCCCCCGGGAAGACGGCCCCAGCATTTT | CASSLNPPGRRPQHF | . | TRBJ1-5 | TRBV28 | . | 15
TGTGCCAGCAGTGAATTAAGGGCAGGCTACTACGAGCAGTACTTC | CASSELRAGYYEQYF | . | TRBJ2-7 | TRBV6-1 | . | 15
TGTGCCACCAGTAGGACAGGCCGCCCCTACGAGCAGTACTTC | CATSRTGRPYEQYF | . | TRBJ2-7 | TRBV15 | TRBD1 | 14
TGTGCCTGGAGTGTAGTGGGGCTAGTCTATGGCTACACCTTC | CAWSVVGLVYGYTF | . | TRBJ1-2 | TRBV30 | . | 14
TGTGCCACCAAAAGGACGGGGCTTGTGGGGGCCAACGTCCTGACTTTC | CATKRTGLVGANVLTF | . | TRBJ2-6 | TRBV27 | . | 16
TGTGCCACCAGCAGAGAGTATGGACTGTCCTACGAGCAGTACTTC | CATSREYGLSYEQYF | . | TRBJ2-7 | TRBV15 | . | 15
TGCGCCAGCAGCTTGGGGGCAACAAACTCCTACGAGCAGTACTTC | CASSLGATNSYEQYF | . | TRBJ2-7 | TRBV5-1 | . | 15
TGCGCCAGCAGCTTGGAAGGGACCGCTAGGGGAGAGCAGTACTTC | CASSLEGTARGEQYF | . | TRBJ2-7 | TRBV5-1 | . | 15
TGTGCCAGTAGTATCGGGACAGGGGCCTACGAGCAGTACTTC | CASSIGTGAYEQYF | . | TRBJ2-7 | TRBV19 | TRBD1 | 14
TGTGCCAGCAGCTTAGGAGGCTGGGGCTACACCTTC | CASSLGGWGYTF | . | TRBJ1-2 | TRBV11-2 | . | 12
TGTGCCACCAGCAGAACGACAGGGCTTTTTGTTATGGATGAGCAGTTCTTC | CATSRTTGLFVMDEQFF | . | TRBJ2-1 | TRBV15 | TRBD1 | 17
TGTGCCAGCAGCCTATTTCGGGGTTACGAGCAGTACTTC | CASSLFRGYEQYF | . | TRBJ2-7 | TRBV6-5 | . | 13
TGTGCCAGCAGTTTATTCCCCCGTGAGCAGTTCTTC | CASSLFPREQFF | . | TRBJ2-1 | TRBV28 | . | 12
TGTGCCAGCAGCAAAGGTATAGCCTCCCGCCAAGAGACCCAGTACTTC | CASSKGIASRQETQYF | . | TRBJ2-5 | TRBV21-1 | . | 16
TGTGCCAGCAGTTCGTACGGGACTAGCGGGAGGAATGAGCAGTTCTTC | CASSSYGTSGRNEQFF | . | TRBJ2-1 | TRBV27 | TRBD2 | 16
TGTGCCAGCAGCTTAGTCTCTAGCGGGAGAAGAGAGACCCAGTACTTC | CASSLVSSGRRETQYF | . | TRBJ2-5 | TRBV7-9 | TRBD2 | 16
TGTGCCAGCAGTGAATTTTGGACGGCTAACTATGGCTACACCTTC | CASSEFWTANYGYTF | . | TRBJ1-2 | TRBV2 | . | 15
TGCGCCAGCAGCTCCGGGACAGTCAGCGGGCAAGAGACCCAGTACTTC | CASSSGTVSGQETQYF | . | TRBJ2-5 | TRBV5-1 | . | 16
TGCAGTGCGGCGCCGAATGAGCAGTTCTTC | CSAAPNEQFF | . | TRBJ2-1 | TRBV20-1 | . | 10
TGCGCCAGCAGCCGGGATAGCAATCAGCCCCAGCATTTT | CASSRDSNQPQHF | . | TRBJ1-5 | TRBV5-1 | . | 13
TGTGCCAGCAGTTTAGTGGGACCTTACAATGAGCAGTTCTTC | CASSLVGPYNEQFF | . | TRBJ2-1 | TRBV27 | . | 14
TGTGCCAGCAACCCTCGAGGGGCCGGGGAGCTGTTTTTT | CASNPRGAGELFF | once | TRBJ2-2 | TRBV9 | . | 13
TGTGCCAGTAGTAGAGGGCCATTCAGGCAACAAGAGACCCAGTACTTC | CASSRGPFRQQETQYF | once | TRBJ2-5 | TRBV19 | . | 16
TGTGCCAGTAGTACGGACAGGGGGCGGAAAAGGGTCTATGGCTACACCTTC | CASSTDRGRKRVYGYTF | . | TRBJ1-2 | TRBV19 | TRBD1 | 17
TGTGCCAGCCTCCCCGAGGACATTAACTATGGCTACACCTTC | CASLPEDINYGYTF | . | TRBJ1-2 | TRBV18 | . | 14
TGCGCCAGCAGCTTGGCGGCGAGGGGGGCGACTAGCGGGTACCAAGAGACCCAGTACTTC | CASSLAARGATSGYQETQYF | . | TRBJ2-5 | TRBV5-1 | TRBD2 | 20
TGTGCAACAGACACGGGAAATTATGGCTACACCTTC | CATDTGNYGYTF | . | TRBJ1-2 | TRBV19 | . | 12
TGCGCCAGCAGCCAAGAGGAGGCGGGAGGCCGCTACGAGCAGTACTTC | CASSQEEAGGRYEQYF | . | TRBJ2-7 | TRBV4-1 | TRBD2 | 16